The sequence of this TCR beta chain was determined in a study of human T cells and chemical hapten exposure. The CDR3 consists of 15 residues. Per germline, CDR1 SGHRS and CDR2 YFSETQ. The V gene lost 0 bases and the J gene lost 7 bases, with 13 bases spanning the gap. Study outcomes and limitations: Controls formed significantly fewer large CDR3 similarity clusters than expanded TCRs did.

Via MiXCR, TCRdb re-called the RACE reads, giving one row per CDR3 protein. The table includes 95,000 to 150,000 distinct CDR3 sequences, around 10% detected once. To note about this clonotype: No antigen is known for it.

Time point given: patch test 3, about 24 weeks after DPC sensitization. As for treatment: therapeutic diphenylcyclopropenone sensitization with weekly scalp DPC. This chain uses TRBV5-1 with TRBJ1-4; D gene ambiguous. Material: whole blood, obtained in connection with sensitization to the hapten diphenylcyclopropenone (DPC). The source of this sequence is a woman in her forties or fifties with alopecia areata. Some clones in this sample may be carry-over from other donors' samples. The CDR3 reads CASSLDQNPGEKLFF. The CDR3 DNA follows: TGCGCCAGCAGCTTGGACCAGAACCCTGGTGAAAAACTGTTTTTT.